The next 3 T cell receptor beta chains were all read from a single sample in a study of T cell changes during pregnancy in multiple sclerosis. Measured with immunoSEQ multiplex PCR; TCRdb has only the in-frame clones, and not every one. The data hold around 97,000 clones, with 90% observed a single time. This specimen consisted of peripheral blood, obtained in the second trimester of pregnancy. These receptor sequences come from a female donor in good health, enrolled as a control in a pregnancy study.

This chain uses TRBV9 with TRBJ1-2, with D maybe TRBD1 (5 bases). V was clipped by 4 bases and J by 0 bases, with 10 bases between them. This CDR3 spans 14 amino acids. The germline V gene encodes CDR1 SGDLS and CDR2 YYNGEE. DNA of the CDR3: TGTGCCAGCAGCTTGGACACGTCTAACTATGGCTACACCTTC. The encoded protein is CASSLDTSNYGYTF.

The rearrangement uses TRBV6-1 and TRBJ2-3; 8 bases line up with TRBD2. After removal of 6 bases from V and 3 bases from J, the junction contained 2 bases not matched to a gene. The CDR3 length is 13 residues. In germline, CDR1 is MNHNS, CDR2 SASEGT. The CDR3, as DNA: TGTGCCAGCAGGCCGGGGGGGACAGATACGCAGTATTTT. Translating it yields CASRPGGTDTQYF.

The J gene is TRBJ2-7, the V gene TRBV28; the match to TRBD1 covers 9 bases. Looked up from germline, CDR1 is MDHEN and CDR2 is SYDVKM. The CDR3 length is 13 residues. V shed 8 bases, J shed 4 bases, and the junction held 6 bases outside the gene matches. The CDR3 loop is CASVTGGPYEQYF. The CDR3 DNA reads TGTGCCAGCGTCACAGGGGGCCCTTACGAGCAGTACTTC.